This TCR beta chain was identified in a study of blood T cells in healthy people across ages. Per the germline V gene, CDR1 is DFQATT and CDR2 is SNEGSKA (reference sequence). Trimming took 6 bases from V and 0 from J, leaving 20 bases between them. The CDR3 is 17 amino acids. PCR was performed a second time for 7 to 11 cycles using a sample-barcoded 5' primer and a J-beta primer mix. TCRdb passed the 5' RACE reads through MiXCR, listing each CDR3 protein once. The table includes 800,000 to 1,300,000 distinct CDR3 sequences, 20% to 25% detected once. The sample also formed part of further work on T cells of mothers and their children.

Sequencing input: blood. The receptor was isolated from a girl under 10 years old in good health. The rearrangement joins TRBV20-1 to TRBJ1-4; no definite D call. CDR3 bases: TGCAGTGCCCACGATGACTCTATTAGCGCAACTAATGAAAAACTGTTTTTT. Translating it yields CSAHDDSISATNEKLFF.